The entry that follows covers one T cell receptor (beta chain) sequence. The sample comes from a study of OX40 agonist ivuxolimab in advanced cancers. The wider study: The dose-escalation cohort was roughly 84% male, with a mean age of about 58 years, ranging about 23 to 90.

CDR1 and CDR2 (germline): LNHDA, SQIVND (reference sequence). Trimming removed 4 bases from V and 0 bases from J, with 9 bases in between. There are 15 residues in the CDR3. Libraries were prepared by immunoSEQ multiplex PCR; TCRdb keeps only in-frame clonotypes and omits some of them. Of about 40,000 clones in the sample, roughly nine tenths were seen once. The chain is built from TRBV19 and TRBJ1-4; D is unresolved. Material: CD4+ or CD8+ T cells sorted from blood, obtained in a trial of the OX40 agonist ivuxolimab. The TCR sequence derives from an adult with an advanced solid tumor such as melanoma, head and neck, liver or kidney cancer. The CDR3 loop reads CASSRYRSTNEKLFF. The CDR3 nucleotides are TGTGCCAGTAGTAGATACCGATCAACTAATGAAAAACTGTTTTTT.